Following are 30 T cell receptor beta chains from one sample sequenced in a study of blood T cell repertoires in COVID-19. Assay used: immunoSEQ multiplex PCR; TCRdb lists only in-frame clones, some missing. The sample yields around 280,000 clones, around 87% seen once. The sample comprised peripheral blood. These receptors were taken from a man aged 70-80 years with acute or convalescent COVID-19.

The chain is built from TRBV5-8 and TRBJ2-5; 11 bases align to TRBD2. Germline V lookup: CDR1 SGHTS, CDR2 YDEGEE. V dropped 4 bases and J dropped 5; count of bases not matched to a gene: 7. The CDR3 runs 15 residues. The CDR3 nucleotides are TGTGCCAGCAGCCTATTAGCGGGGGGGATGGAGACCCAGTACTTC. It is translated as CASSLLAGGMETQYF.

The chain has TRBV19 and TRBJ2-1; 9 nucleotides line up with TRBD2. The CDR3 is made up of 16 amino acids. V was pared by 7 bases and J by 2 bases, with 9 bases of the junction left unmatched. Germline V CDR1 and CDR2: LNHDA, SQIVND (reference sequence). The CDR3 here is CASTASGVGTYNEQFF. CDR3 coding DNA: TGTGCCAGTACGGCTAGCGGGGTAGGAACCTACAATGAGCAGTTCTTC.

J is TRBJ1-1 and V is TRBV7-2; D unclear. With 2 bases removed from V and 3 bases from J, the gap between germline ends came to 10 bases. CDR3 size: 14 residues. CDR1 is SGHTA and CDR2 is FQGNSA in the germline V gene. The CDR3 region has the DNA TGTGCCAGCAGCTTACAAGGCCAGGACACTGAAGCTTTCTTT. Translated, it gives CASSLQGQDTEAFF.

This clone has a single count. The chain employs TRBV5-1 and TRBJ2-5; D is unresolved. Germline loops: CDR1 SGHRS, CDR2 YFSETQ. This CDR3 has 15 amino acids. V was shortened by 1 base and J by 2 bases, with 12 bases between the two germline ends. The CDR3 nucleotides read TGCGCCAGCAGCTTGAACTCCCTTCGGCAAGAGACCCAGTACTTC. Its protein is CASSLNSLRQETQYF.

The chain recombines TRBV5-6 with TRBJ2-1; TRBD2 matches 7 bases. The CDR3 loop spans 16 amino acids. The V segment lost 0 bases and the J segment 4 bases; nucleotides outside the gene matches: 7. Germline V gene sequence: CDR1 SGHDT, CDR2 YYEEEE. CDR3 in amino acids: CASSLVGGTGYNEQFF. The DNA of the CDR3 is TGTGCCAGCAGCTTGGTCGGGGGGACGGGTTACAATGAGCAGTTCTTC.

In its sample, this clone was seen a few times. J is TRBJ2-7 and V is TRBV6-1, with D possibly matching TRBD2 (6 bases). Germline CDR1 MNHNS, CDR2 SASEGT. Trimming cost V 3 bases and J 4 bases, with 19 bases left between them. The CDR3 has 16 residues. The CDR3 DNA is TGTGCCAGCAGTGAGCAGGGCACACATGCGGGGTACGAGCAGTACTTC. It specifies CASSEQGTHAGYEQYF.

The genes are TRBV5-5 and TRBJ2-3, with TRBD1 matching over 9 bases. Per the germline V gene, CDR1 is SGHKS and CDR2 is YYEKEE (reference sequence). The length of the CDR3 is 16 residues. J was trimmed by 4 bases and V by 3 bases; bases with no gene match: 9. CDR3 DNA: TGTGCCAGCAGCTCCGGCGGGACAGGGTTTGCAGATACGCAGTATTTT. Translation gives CASSSGGTGFADTQYF.

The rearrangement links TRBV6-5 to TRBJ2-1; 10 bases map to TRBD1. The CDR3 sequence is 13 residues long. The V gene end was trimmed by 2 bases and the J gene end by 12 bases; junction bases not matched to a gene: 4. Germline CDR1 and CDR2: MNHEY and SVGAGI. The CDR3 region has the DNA TGTGCCAGCAGTTACGACAGGGACAGGGGGCAGTTCTTC. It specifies CASSYDRDRGQFF.

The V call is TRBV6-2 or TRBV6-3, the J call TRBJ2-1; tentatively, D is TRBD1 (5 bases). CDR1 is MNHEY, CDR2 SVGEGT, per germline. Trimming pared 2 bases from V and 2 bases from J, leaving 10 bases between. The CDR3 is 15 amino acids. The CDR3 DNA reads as TGTGCCAGCAGTTACCTTGGGGCAGCCTACAATGAGCAGTTCTTC. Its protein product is CASSYLGAAYNEQFF.

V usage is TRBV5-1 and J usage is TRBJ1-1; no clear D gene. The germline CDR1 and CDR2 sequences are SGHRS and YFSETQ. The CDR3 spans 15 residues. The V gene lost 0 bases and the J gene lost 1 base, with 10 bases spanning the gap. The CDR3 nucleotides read TGCGCCAGCAGCTTGGGTCGGGTCTCGAACACTGAAGCTTTCTTT. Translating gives CASSLGRVSNTEAFF.

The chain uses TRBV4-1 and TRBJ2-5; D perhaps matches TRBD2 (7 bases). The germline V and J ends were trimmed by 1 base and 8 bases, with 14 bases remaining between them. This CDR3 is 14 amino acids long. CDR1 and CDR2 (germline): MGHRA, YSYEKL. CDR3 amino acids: CASSQGDWGGTQYF. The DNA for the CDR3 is TGCGCCAGCAGCCAAGGGGACTGGGGGGGCACCCAGTACTTC.

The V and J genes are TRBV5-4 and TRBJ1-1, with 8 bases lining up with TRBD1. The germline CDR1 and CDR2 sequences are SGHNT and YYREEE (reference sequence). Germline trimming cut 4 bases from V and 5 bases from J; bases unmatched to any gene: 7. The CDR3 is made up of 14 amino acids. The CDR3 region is CASSATTGATEAFF. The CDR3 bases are TGTGCCAGCAGCGCAACGACAGGGGCGACTGAAGCTTTCTTT.

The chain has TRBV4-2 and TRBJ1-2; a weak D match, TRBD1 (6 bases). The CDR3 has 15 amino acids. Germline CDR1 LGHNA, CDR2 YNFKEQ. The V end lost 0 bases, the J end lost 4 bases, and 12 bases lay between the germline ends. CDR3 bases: TGTGCCAGCAGCCAAGACCAGGGGTCTATCTATGGCTACACCTTC. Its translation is CASSQDQGSIYGYTF.

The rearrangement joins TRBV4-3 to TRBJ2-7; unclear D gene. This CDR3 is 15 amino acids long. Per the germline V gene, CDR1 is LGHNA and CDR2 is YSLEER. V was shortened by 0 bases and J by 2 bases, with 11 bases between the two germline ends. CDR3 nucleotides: TGCGCCAGCAGCCAAGATCACAGCCAAACCTACGAGCAGTACTTC. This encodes CASSQDHSQTYEQYF.

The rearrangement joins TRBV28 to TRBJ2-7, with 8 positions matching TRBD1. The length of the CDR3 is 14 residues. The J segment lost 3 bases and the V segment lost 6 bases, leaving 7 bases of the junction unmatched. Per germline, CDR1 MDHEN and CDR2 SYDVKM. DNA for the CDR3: TGTGCCAGCAGCCGGGGACAGGACAACTACGAGCAGTACTTC. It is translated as CASSRGQDNYEQYF.

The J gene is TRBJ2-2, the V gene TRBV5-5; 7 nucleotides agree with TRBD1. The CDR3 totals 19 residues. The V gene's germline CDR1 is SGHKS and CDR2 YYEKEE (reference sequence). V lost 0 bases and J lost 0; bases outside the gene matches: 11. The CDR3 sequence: CASSLGPATGAPNTGELFF. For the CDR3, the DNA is TGTGCCAGCAGCTTGGGACCCGCAACAGGGGCCCCGAACACCGGGGAGCTGTTTTTT.

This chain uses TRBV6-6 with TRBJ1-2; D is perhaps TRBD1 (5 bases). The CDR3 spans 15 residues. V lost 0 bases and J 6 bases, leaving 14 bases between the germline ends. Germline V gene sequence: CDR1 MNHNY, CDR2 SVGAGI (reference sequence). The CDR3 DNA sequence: TGTGCCAGCAGTTACTCGAAGGGGCCTCTTGATGGCTACACCTTC. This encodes CASSYSKGPLDGYTF.

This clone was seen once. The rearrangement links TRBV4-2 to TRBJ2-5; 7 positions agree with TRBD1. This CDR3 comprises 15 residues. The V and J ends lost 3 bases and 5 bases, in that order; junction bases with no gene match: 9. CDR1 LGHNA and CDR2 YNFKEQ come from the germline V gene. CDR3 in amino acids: CASSHDRVDGETQYF. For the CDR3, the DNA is TGTGCCAGCAGCCATGACAGGGTTGATGGGGAGACCCAGTACTTC.

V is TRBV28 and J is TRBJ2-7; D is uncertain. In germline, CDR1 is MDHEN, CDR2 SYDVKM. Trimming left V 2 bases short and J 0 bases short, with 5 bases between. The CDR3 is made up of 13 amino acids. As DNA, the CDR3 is TGTGCCAGCAGTTTAACGGGCTCCTACGAGCAGTACTTC. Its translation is CASSLTGSYEQYF.

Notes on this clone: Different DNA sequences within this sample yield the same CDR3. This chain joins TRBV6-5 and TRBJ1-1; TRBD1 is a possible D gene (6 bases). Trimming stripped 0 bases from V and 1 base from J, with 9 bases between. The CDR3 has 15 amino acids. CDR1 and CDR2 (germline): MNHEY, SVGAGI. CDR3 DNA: TGTGCCAGCAGTTACTCAGGCAGGGGGAACACTGAAGCTTTCTTT. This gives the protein CASSYSGRGNTEAFF.

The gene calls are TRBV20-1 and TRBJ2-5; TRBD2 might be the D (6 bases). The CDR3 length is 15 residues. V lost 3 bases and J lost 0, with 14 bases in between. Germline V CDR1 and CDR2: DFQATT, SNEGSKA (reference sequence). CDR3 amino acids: CSASSVAGHQETQYF. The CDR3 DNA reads TGCAGTGCTAGTAGTGTTGCGGGGCACCAAGAGACCCAGTACTTC.

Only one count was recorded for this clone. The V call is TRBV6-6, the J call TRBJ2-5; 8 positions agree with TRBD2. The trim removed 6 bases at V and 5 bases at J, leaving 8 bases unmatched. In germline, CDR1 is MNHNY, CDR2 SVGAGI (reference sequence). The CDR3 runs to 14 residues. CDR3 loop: CASSPTGGRETQYF. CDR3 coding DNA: TGTGCCAGCAGCCCCACGGGGGGGAGGGAGACCCAGTACTTC.

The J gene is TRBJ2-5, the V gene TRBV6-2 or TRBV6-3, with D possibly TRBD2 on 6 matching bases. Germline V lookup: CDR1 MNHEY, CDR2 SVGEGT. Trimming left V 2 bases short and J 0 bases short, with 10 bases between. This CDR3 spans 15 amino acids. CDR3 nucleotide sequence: TGTGCCAGCAGTTACGAGGCGGGAAACCAAGAGACCCAGTACTTC. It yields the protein CASSYEAGNQETQYF.

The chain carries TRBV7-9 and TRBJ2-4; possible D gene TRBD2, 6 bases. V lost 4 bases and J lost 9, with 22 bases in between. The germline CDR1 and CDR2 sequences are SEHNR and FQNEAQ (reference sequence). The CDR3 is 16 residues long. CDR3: CASSSTSGGASGIQYF. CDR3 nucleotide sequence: TGTGCCAGCAGCTCGACCTCGGGCGGGGCAAGCGGCATTCAGTACTTC.

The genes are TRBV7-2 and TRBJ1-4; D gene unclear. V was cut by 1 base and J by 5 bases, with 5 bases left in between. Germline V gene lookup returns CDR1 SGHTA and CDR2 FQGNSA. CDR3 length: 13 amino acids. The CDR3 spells CASSLGGNEKLFF. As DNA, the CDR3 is TGTGCCAGCAGCTTAGGCGGCAATGAAAAACTGTTTTTT.

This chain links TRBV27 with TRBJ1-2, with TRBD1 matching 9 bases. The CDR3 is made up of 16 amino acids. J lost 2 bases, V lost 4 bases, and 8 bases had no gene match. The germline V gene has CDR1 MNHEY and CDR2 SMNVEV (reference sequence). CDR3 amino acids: CASSYLRDRENYGYTF. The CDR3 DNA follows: TGTGCCAGCAGTTACCTCCGGGACAGGGAGAACTATGGCTACACCTTC.

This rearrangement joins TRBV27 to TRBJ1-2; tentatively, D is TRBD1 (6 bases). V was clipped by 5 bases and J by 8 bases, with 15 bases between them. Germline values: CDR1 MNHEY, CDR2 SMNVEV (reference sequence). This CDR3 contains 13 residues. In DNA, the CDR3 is TGTGCCAGCAGTCCCCACAGGGTAGAGGGCTACACCTTC. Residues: CASSPHRVEGYTF.

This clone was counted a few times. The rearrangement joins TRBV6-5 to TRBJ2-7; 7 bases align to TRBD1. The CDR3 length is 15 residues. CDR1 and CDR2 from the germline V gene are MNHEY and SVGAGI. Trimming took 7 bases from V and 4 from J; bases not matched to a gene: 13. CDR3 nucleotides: TGTGCCAGCATTCAACCCGGACCAGGGGGATACGAGCAGTACTTC. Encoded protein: CASIQPGPGGYEQYF.

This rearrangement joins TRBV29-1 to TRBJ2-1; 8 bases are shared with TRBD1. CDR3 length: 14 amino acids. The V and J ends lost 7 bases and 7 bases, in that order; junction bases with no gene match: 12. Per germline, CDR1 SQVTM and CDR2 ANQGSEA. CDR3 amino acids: CSAALDRDMNEQFF. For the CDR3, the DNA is TGCAGCGCCGCGTTGGACAGGGACATGAATGAGCAGTTCTTC.

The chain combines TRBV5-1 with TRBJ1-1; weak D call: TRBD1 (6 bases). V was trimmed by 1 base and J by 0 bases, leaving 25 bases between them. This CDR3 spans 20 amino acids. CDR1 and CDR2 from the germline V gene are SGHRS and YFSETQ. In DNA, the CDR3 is TGCGCCAGCAGCTTGAGTGGCAGGCCAGGGGAGTTAGTAATGAACACTGAAGCTTTCTTT. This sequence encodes CASSLSGRPGELVMNTEAFF.